This is a list of T cell receptor beta chains from one sample in a study of OX40 agonist ivuxolimab in advanced cancers. Sequenced by immunoSEQ multiplex PCR; TCRdb stores in-frame clones only, minus some. Of about 82,000 clones in the sample, 80% to 90% are singletons; the top ten hold approximately 0.76%. The sample was CD4+ or CD8+ T cells sorted from blood, taken in a trial of the OX40 agonist ivuxolimab. The receptors originated from an adult with an advanced solid tumor such as melanoma, head and neck, liver or kidney cancer. Both conserved end residues are part of each CDR3. The D gene is left open where the match is weak. Rows give clone size only sometimes, using once, few, many, or a class for an expanded clone.

J gene: TRBJ2-1; V gene: TRBV2; clone size: few; D gene: TRBD2; CDR3 protein: CASSEGQGLVTSEQFF; CDR3 DNA: TGTGCCAGCAGTGAGGGCCAGGGACTAGTAACGAGTGAGCAGTTCTTC
J gene: TRBJ2-1; V gene: TRBV7-3; clone size: .; D gene: .; CDR3 protein: CASSLGGQSYNEQFF; CDR3 DNA: TGTGCCAGCAGCTTGGGGGGGCAATCCTACAATGAGCAGTTCTTC
J gene: TRBJ1-2; V gene: TRBV27; clone size: .; D gene: TRBD1; CDR3 protein: CASSLTGVYGYTF; CDR3 DNA: TGTGCCAGCAGTCTCACAGGGGTCTATGGCTACACCTTC
J gene: TRBJ2-4; V gene: TRBV4-1; clone size: .; D gene: .; CDR3 protein: CASSLQGDIQYF; CDR3 DNA: TGCGCCAGCAGCCTACAGGGAGACATTCAGTACTTC
J gene: TRBJ1-4; V gene: TRBV19; clone size: .; D gene: .; CDR3 protein: CASSAGGATNEKLFF; CDR3 DNA: TGTGCCAGTAGTGCCGGAGGGGCAACTAATGAAAAACTGTTTTTT
J gene: TRBJ2-3; V gene: TRBV9; clone size: .; D gene: .; CDR3 protein: CASSVGLADTQYF; CDR3 DNA: TGTGCCAGCAGCGTAGGACTAGCAGATACGCAGTATTTT
J gene: TRBJ1-3; V gene: TRBV11-2; clone size: .; D gene: .; CDR3 protein: CASRPLNSGNTIYF; CDR3 DNA: TGTGCCAGCCGCCCCCTAAACAGTGGAAACACCATATATTTT
J gene: TRBJ1-1; V gene: TRBV19; clone size: .; D gene: .; CDR3 protein: CASVNQGVRAEAFF; CDR3 DNA: TGTGCCAGTGTAAATCAGGGAGTACGGGCTGAAGCTTTCTTT
J gene: TRBJ2-7; V gene: TRBV15; clone size: .; D gene: TRBD2; CDR3 protein: CATSRVSGRLLLEQYF; CDR3 DNA: TGTGCCACCAGCAGAGTTAGCGGGAGGCTCCTCCTTGAGCAGTACTTC
J gene: TRBJ2-1; V gene: TRBV7-7; clone size: .; D gene: TRBD2; CDR3 protein: CASSLGAGDFEQFF; CDR3 DNA: TGTGCTAGCAGCTTAGGGGCGGGAGATTTTGAGCAGTTCTTC
J gene: TRBJ2-7; V gene: TRBV28; clone size: .; D gene: .; CDR3 protein: CASRFRTVSYEQYF; CDR3 DNA: TGTGCCAGCAGATTTCGGACGGTTTCCTACGAGCAGTACTTC
J gene: TRBJ2-1; V gene: TRBV2; clone size: .; D gene: .; CDR3 protein: CASSPLLGVDDEQFF; CDR3 DNA: TGTGCCAGCAGTCCCCTCTTAGGGGTCGACGATGAGCAGTTCTTC
J gene: TRBJ2-1; V gene: TRBV4-1; clone size: .; D gene: TRBD2; CDR3 protein: CASSQREGGRTNEQFF; CDR3 DNA: TGCGCCAGCAGCCAAAGAGAGGGAGGGCGGACGAATGAGCAGTTCTTC
J gene: TRBJ2-5; V gene: TRBV29-1; clone size: .; D gene: TRBD2; CDR3 protein: CSVTGGPETQYF; CDR3 DNA: TGCAGCGTGACGGGAGGGCCCGAGACCCAGTACTTC
J gene: TRBJ2-3; V gene: TRBV18; clone size: .; D gene: .; CDR3 protein: CASPPPGRSDTQYF; CDR3 DNA: TGTGCCAGCCCACCACCAGGGAGGTCAGATACGCAGTATTTT
J gene: TRBJ2-1; V gene: TRBV6-1; clone size: .; D gene: TRBD2; CDR3 protein: CASSVRLAGDGSIDEQFF; CDR3 DNA: TGTGCCAGCAGTGTAAGACTAGCGGGAGACGGCAGTATTGATGAGCAGTTCTTC
J gene: TRBJ2-3; V gene: TRBV7-7; clone size: .; D gene: TRBD1; CDR3 protein: CASSLDRVSDTQYF; CDR3 DNA: TGTGCTAGCAGCTTAGACAGGGTTTCGGATACGCAGTATTTT
J gene: TRBJ2-7; V gene: TRBV5-4; clone size: .; D gene: .; CDR3 protein: CASSSQGAEQYF; CDR3 DNA: TGTGCCAGCAGCAGCCAGGGAGCCGAGCAGTACTTC
J gene: TRBJ1-5; V gene: TRBV7-9; clone size: .; D gene: .; CDR3 protein: CASSSGRGQPQHF; CDR3 DNA: TGTGCCAGCAGCTCCGGGAGGGGTCAGCCCCAGCATTTT
J gene: TRBJ2-5; V gene: TRBV19; clone size: .; D gene: TRBD1; CDR3 protein: CASSKRTGWETQYF; CDR3 DNA: TGTGCCAGTAGTAAGCGGACAGGGTGGGAGACCCAGTACTTC
J gene: TRBJ2-2; V gene: TRBV6-1; clone size: .; D gene: .; CDR3 protein: CASSGARLNTGELFF; CDR3 DNA: TGTGCCAGCAGTGGGGCCAGGCTGAACACCGGGGAGCTGTTTTTT
J gene: TRBJ1-1; V gene: TRBV7-2; clone size: .; D gene: TRBD1; CDR3 protein: CASSLGRLHGTGDTEAFF; CDR3 DNA: TGTGCCAGCAGCTTAGGCCGATTACACGGGACAGGGGACACTGAAGCTTTCTTT
J gene: TRBJ2-5; V gene: TRBV19; clone size: .; D gene: TRBD2; CDR3 protein: CASSRGTSGSYQETQYF; CDR3 DNA: TGTGCCAGTAGTAGAGGGACTAGCGGGAGCTATCAAGAGACCCAGTACTTC
J gene: TRBJ2-1; V gene: TRBV19; clone size: .; D gene: TRBD2; CDR3 protein: CASSMASGGYNEQFF; CDR3 DNA: TGTGCCAGTAGTATGGCTAGCGGAGGATACAATGAGCAGTTCTTC
J gene: TRBJ1-2; V gene: TRBV30; clone size: .; D gene: TRBD1; CDR3 protein: CAWSVRQGADTF; CDR3 DNA: TGTGCCTGGAGTGTACGACAGGGGGCCGACACCTTC
J gene: TRBJ1-5; V gene: TRBV6-1; clone size: .; D gene: .; CDR3 protein: CASSVYQVGNQPQHF; CDR3 DNA: TGTGCCAGCAGTGTGTACCAGGTGGGTAATCAGCCCCAGCATTTT
J gene: TRBJ2-5; V gene: TRBV5-1; clone size: .; D gene: .; CDR3 protein: CASKIAAAQETQYF; CDR3 DNA: TGCGCCAGCAAAATCGCAGCGGCCCAAGAGACCCAGTACTTC
J gene: TRBJ1-1; V gene: TRBV19; clone size: .; D gene: .; CDR3 protein: CASGGRVTEAFF; CDR3 DNA: TGTGCCAGTGGGGGAAGGGTCACTGAAGCTTTCTTT
J gene: TRBJ2-1; V gene: TRBV5-1; clone size: .; D gene: TRBD1; CDR3 protein: CASSPRTGGGGNEQFF; CDR3 DNA: TGCGCCAGCAGCCCTCGGACAGGGGGAGGGGGCAATGAGCAGTTCTTC
J gene: TRBJ2-4; V gene: TRBV27; clone size: .; D gene: .; CDR3 protein: CASSSRVGAKNIQYF; CDR3 DNA: TGTGCCAGCAGTTCCAGAGTTGGTGCCAAAAACATTCAGTACTTC
J gene: TRBJ2-1; V gene: TRBV28; clone size: once; D gene: .; CDR3 protein: CASTQEPRYNEQFF; CDR3 DNA: TGTGCCAGCACACAGGAGCCTAGGTACAATGAGCAGTTCTTC
J gene: TRBJ2-3; V gene: TRBV2; clone size: .; D gene: .; CDR3 protein: CASSDRDTQYF; CDR3 DNA: TGTGCCAGCAGTGATCGAGATACGCAGTATTTT
J gene: TRBJ2-2; V gene: TRBV6-4; clone size: .; D gene: TRBD2; CDR3 protein: CASSATSGSHGELFF; CDR3 DNA: TGTGCCAGCAGTGCGACTAGCGGGAGTCACGGGGAGCTGTTTTTT
J gene: TRBJ2-1; V gene: TRBV6-5; clone size: .; D gene: .; CDR3 protein: CASTPRGGAGTEQFF; CDR3 DNA: TGTGCCAGCACCCCTCGGGGAGGTGCGGGAACTGAGCAGTTCTTC
J gene: TRBJ2-7; V gene: TRBV6-4; clone size: .; D gene: TRBD2; CDR3 protein: CASSVGSGSSIYEQYF; CDR3 DNA: TGTGCCAGCAGTGTTGGTAGCGGGAGTTCGATTTACGAGCAGTACTTC
J gene: TRBJ2-7; V gene: TRBV28; clone size: .; D gene: TRBD2; CDR3 protein: CASSLMASGSRNEQYF; CDR3 DNA: TGTGCCAGCAGTTTAATGGCTAGCGGGAGTAGAAACGAGCAGTACTTC
J gene: TRBJ1-2; V gene: TRBV28; clone size: few; D gene: .; CDR3 protein: CASRPQSSYGYTF; CDR3 DNA: TGTGCCAGCAGGCCGCAATCTAGCTATGGCTACACCTTC
J gene: TRBJ2-5; V gene: TRBV9; clone size: .; D gene: .; CDR3 protein: CASSEGPMETQYF; CDR3 DNA: TGTGCCAGCAGCGAGGGACCAATGGAGACCCAGTACTTC
J gene: TRBJ1-1; V gene: TRBV27; clone size: .; D gene: .; CDR3 protein: CASSLGHPSPEAFF; CDR3 DNA: TGTGCCAGCAGTCTGGGACACCCTAGCCCTGAAGCTTTCTTT
J gene: TRBJ2-1; V gene: TRBV5-4; clone size: .; D gene: .; CDR3 protein: CAIPGGKEQFF; CDR3 DNA: TGTGCCATCCCTGGCGGTAAAGAGCAGTTCTTC
J gene: TRBJ2-1; V gene: TRBV10-3; clone size: .; D gene: TRBD2; CDR3 protein: CAIRGTSGDRAGGFF; CDR3 DNA: TGTGCCATCAGGGGGACTAGCGGTGATCGGGCAGGCGGGTTCTTC
J gene: TRBJ2-1; V gene: TRBV27; clone size: .; D gene: .; CDR3 protein: CASVGWAGPYNEQFF; CDR3 DNA: TGTGCCAGCGTGGGTTGGGCAGGTCCCTACAATGAGCAGTTCTTC
J gene: TRBJ2-5; V gene: TRBV10-3; clone size: .; D gene: TRBD1; CDR3 protein: CAINYRGVGETQYF; CDR3 DNA: TGTGCCATCAACTACAGGGGTGTGGGAGAGACCCAGTACTTC